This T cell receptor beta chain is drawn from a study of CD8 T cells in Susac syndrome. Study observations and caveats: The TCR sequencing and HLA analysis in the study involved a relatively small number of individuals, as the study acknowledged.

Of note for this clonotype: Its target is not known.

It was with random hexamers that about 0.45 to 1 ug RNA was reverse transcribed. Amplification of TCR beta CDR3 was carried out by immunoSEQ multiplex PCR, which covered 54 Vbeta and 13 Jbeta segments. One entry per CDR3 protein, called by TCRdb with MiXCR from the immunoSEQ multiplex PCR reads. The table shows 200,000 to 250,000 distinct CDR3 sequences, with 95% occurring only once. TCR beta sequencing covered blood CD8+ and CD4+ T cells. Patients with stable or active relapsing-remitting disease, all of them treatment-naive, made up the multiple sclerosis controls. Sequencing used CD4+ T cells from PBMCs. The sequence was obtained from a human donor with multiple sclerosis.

CDR3 sequence reads: CSAREVMNTEAFF. CDR3 in DNA: TGCAGCGCTCGGGAAGTCATGAACACTGAAGCTTTCTTT. The chain links TRBV29-1 to TRBJ1-1, with D uncertain. The CDR3 totals 13 residues. V lost 7 bases and J lost 0, with 12 bases in between. From germline, CDR1 is SQVTM and CDR2 ANQGSEA.